Listed below are T cell receptor beta chains from one sample, sequenced in a study of OX40 agonist ivuxolimab in advanced cancers. Repertoires were generated with immunoSEQ multiplex PCR, while TCRdb's copy carries only in-frame clones and drops some. Among about 48,000 clones listed, approximately 90% were seen once. The starting material was CD4+ or CD8+ T cells sorted from blood, obtained in a trial of the OX40 agonist ivuxolimab. The receptors derive from an adult with an advanced solid tumor such as melanoma, head and neck, liver or kidney cancer. Each CDR3 is given with its conserved first and last residue. Each record gives: J gene, V gene, clone size, D gene, CDR3 protein, CDR3 DNA. D genes are given only for firm matches. The size entry is marked missing in some rows and otherwise reads once, few, many or a size class.

TRBJ1-4 | TRBV9 | . | . | CASSAEGEKLFF | TGTGCCAGCAGCGCGGAGGGTGAAAAACTGTTTTTT
TRBJ1-1 | TRBV11-2 | . | . | CASSLEFSHDTEAFF | TGTGCCAGCAGCTTAGAGTTCAGTCACGACACTGAAGCTTTCTTT
TRBJ2-2 | TRBV11-3 | . | . | CASSEGTGELFF | TGTGCCAGCAGCGAGGGCACCGGGGAGCTGTTTTTT
TRBJ2-7 | TRBV7-9 | . | TRBD1 | CASGSDRGGSYEQYF | TGTGCCAGCGGGTCGGACAGGGGGGGCTCCTACGAGCAGTACTTC
TRBJ2-2 | TRBV9 | . | TRBD2 | CASSVSGGINGELFF | TGTGCCAGCAGCGTATCGGGGGGTATCAACGGGGAGCTGTTTTTT
TRBJ1-2 | TRBV11-2 | . | . | CASSFRGGYTF | TGTGCCAGCAGCTTCAGGGGCGGCTACACCTTC
TRBJ1-1 | TRBV18 | . | TRBD1 | CASSSGTALMNTEAFF | TGTGCCAGCTCATCCGGGACAGCCCTAATGAACACTGAAGCTTTCTTT
TRBJ2-1 | TRBV27 | . | . | CASSLSAGDHYNEQFF | TGTGCCAGCAGTTTATCGGCAGGGGATCACTACAATGAGCAGTTCTTC
TRBJ2-5 | TRBV7-9 | . | . | CASSLVYGQETQYF | TGTGCCAGCAGCTTAGTTTACGGCCAAGAGACCCAGTACTTC
TRBJ2-7 | TRBV7-6 | . | . | CASSLVPGSGEQYF | TGTGCCAGCAGCTTAGTTCCAGGGTCGGGCGAGCAGTACTTC
TRBJ2-1 | TRBV4-3 | . | TRBD2 | CASSQTERGTYNEQFF | TGCGCCAGCAGCCAAACGGAGCGGGGGACATACAATGAGCAGTTCTTC
TRBJ2-1 | TRBV7-6 | . | . | CASSLEGTRNDEQFF | TGTGCCAGCAGCTTAGAAGGGACAAGAAACGATGAGCAGTTCTTC
TRBJ2-5 | TRBV19 | . | . | CASSIRAEQETQYF | TGTGCCAGTAGTATTCGGGCAGAGCAAGAGACCCAGTACTTC
TRBJ2-7 | TRBV9 | once | . | CASSVGGADEQYF | TGTGCCAGCAGCGTAGGGGGAGCGGACGAGCAGTACTTC
TRBJ2-3 | TRBV15 | . | . | CATSNPLLDSTDTQYF | TGTGCCACCAGCAACCCCCTCTTGGATAGCACAGATACGCAGTATTTT
TRBJ2-7 | TRBV11-2 | . | TRBD1 | CASTLTGDYYEQYF | TGTGCCAGCACCTTGACAGGGGATTACTACGAGCAGTACTTC
TRBJ2-7 | TRBV4-3 | . | TRBD1 | CASSQGWTGTYEQYF | TGCGCCAGCAGCCAAGGCTGGACAGGCACCTACGAGCAGTACTTC
TRBJ1-2 | TRBV2 | . | . | CASSDNVGLYGYTF | TGTGCCAGCAGTGATAACGTGGGACTCTATGGCTACACCTTC
TRBJ2-3 | TRBV20-1 | . | . | CSAESTDTQYF | TGCAGTGCTGAGAGCACAGATACGCAGTATTTT
TRBJ2-2 | TRBV7-2 | once | . | CASSPLQGAGELFF | TGTGCCAGCAGCCCCCTACAGGGAGCCGGGGAGCTGTTTTTT
TRBJ2-7 | TRBV6-1 | . | . | CASSDGDSTYEQYF | TGTGCCAGCAGTGATGGGGACTCCACCTACGAGCAGTACTTC
TRBJ1-1 | TRBV21-1 | once | . | CASSKGFGTGLRNTEAFF | TGTGCCAGCAGCAAAGGGTTTGGGACAGGGCTTAGAAACACTGAAGCTTTCTTT
TRBJ1-3 | TRBV10-3 | . | . | CATGPEERSGNTIYF | TGTGCCACCGGGCCCGAGGAGCGCTCTGGAAACACCATATATTTT
TRBJ2-2 | TRBV5-1 | . | . | CASSQESYNTGELFF | TGCGCCAGCAGCCAGGAGTCATACAACACCGGGGAGCTGTTTTTT
TRBJ2-7 | TRBV4-1 | . | TRBD2 | CASSPGGSATYEQYF | TGCGCCAGCAGCCCGGGAGGGAGCGCTACCTACGAGCAGTACTTC
TRBJ1-1 | TRBV20-1 | . | TRBD1 | CSAYRGTEAFF | TGCAGTGCCTACAGGGGGACTGAAGCTTTCTTT
TRBJ1-5 | TRBV19 | . | TRBD1 | CAVRGQGNQPQHF | TGTGCAGTCAGGGGGCAGGGGAATCAGCCCCAGCATTTT
TRBJ2-5 | TRBV9 | . | . | CASSVETSQETQYF | TGTGCCAGCAGCGTAGAGACCTCCCAAGAGACCCAGTACTTC
TRBJ1-2 | TRBV28 | . | TRBD1 | CASFPTGITYGYTF | TGTGCCAGCTTCCCGACAGGGATTACCTATGGCTACACCTTC
TRBJ1-4 | TRBV11-2 | . | TRBD1 | CASSFPGQGSEKLFF | TGTGCCAGCAGCTTTCCGGGACAGGGAAGCGAAAAACTGTTTTTT
TRBJ2-1 | TRBV7-8 | . | . | CASSLAGYEQFF | TGTGCCAGCAGCTTAGCCGGGTATGAGCAGTTCTTC
TRBJ1-2 | TRBV7-9 | . | . | CASSLAGWIGGYGYTF | TGTGCCAGCAGCTTAGCCGGGTGGATCGGCGGCTATGGCTACACCTTC
TRBJ1-5 | TRBV10-3 | . | . | CAIKAEYSNQPQHF | TGTGCCATCAAGGCAGAGTATAGCAATCAGCCCCAGCATTTT
TRBJ1-1 | TRBV7-2 | . | TRBD1 | CASSLVPDLQGMNTEAFF | TGTGCCAGCAGCTTAGTACCGGACTTACAGGGGATGAACACTGAAGCTTTCTTT
TRBJ1-5 | TRBV5-4 | . | . | CASSQEPGLNQPQHF | TGCGCCAGCAGCCAAGAGCCGGGGCTGAATCAGCCCCAGCATTTT
TRBJ2-7 | TRBV5-6 | . | . | CASSLESVPEQYF | TGTGCCAGCAGCTTGGAGTCGGTACCCGAGCAGTACTTC
TRBJ2-2 | TRBV4-2 | . | . | CASSPLGNTGELFF | TGTGCCAGCAGCCCCTTAGGAAACACCGGGGAGCTGTTTTTT
TRBJ2-7 | TRBV28 | . | . | CASSSIYEQYF | TGTGCCAGCAGCTCGATCTACGAGCAGTACTTC
TRBJ2-3 | TRBV9 | . | TRBD2 | CASSLWTSGGPGDTQYF | TGTGCCAGCAGCCTTTGGACTAGCGGGGGGCCTGGAGATACGCAGTATTTT
TRBJ2-2 | TRBV6-6 | . | . | CASSYGPVTNTGELFF | TGTGCCAGCAGTTATGGCCCGGTGACGAACACCGGGGAGCTGTTTTTT
TRBJ2-1 | TRBV27 | . | . | CASRDYNEQFF | TGTGCCAGCAGGGACTACAATGAGCAGTTCTTC
TRBJ1-1 | TRBV6-6 | . | TRBD1 | CASGQSIQDRGGEAFF | TGTGCCAGCGGTCAATCCATCCAGGACAGGGGCGGTGAAGCTTTCTTT
TRBJ2-5 | TRBV28 | . | TRBD2 | CASSLPGGAETQYF | TGTGCCAGCAGTCTACCGGGGGGGGCAGAGACCCAGTACTTC
TRBJ1-4 | TRBV6-1 | . | . | CASSEGVAIDEKGLFF | TGTGCCAGCAGTGAAGGGGTAGCCATCGATGAAAAAGGACTGTTTTTT